This entry lists 31 T cell receptor beta chains sequenced from one sample in a study of blood T cell repertoires in COVID-19. Method: immunoSEQ multiplex PCR; TCRdb's copy keeps in-frame clones and lacks some. The sample has a few hundred thousand clones, about 88% seen once. Sequenced material: peripheral blood. The receptor set was obtained from a man aged 18 to 29 with active or convalescent COVID-19.

The J gene is TRBJ2-5, the V gene TRBV4-1, with TRBD2 matching over 12 bases. Germline loops: CDR1 MGHRA, CDR2 YSYEKL. J lost 5 bases, V lost 4 bases, and 14 bases had no gene match. The CDR3 spans 18 residues. CDR3 in amino acids: CASSRNRLAGVDEETQYF. DNA for the CDR3: TGCGCCAGCAGCCGGAACAGACTAGCGGGGGTTGACGAGGAGACCCAGTACTTC.

This rearrangement joins TRBV5-1 to TRBJ1-2; 10 positions agree with TRBD1. Germline V lookup: CDR1 SGHRS, CDR2 YFSETQ. CDR3 size: 14 residues. Unmatched junction bases numbered 5, after V lost 3 bases and J lost 6 bases. CDR3 region: CASSWTGGEDGYTF. CDR3 coding DNA: TGCGCCAGCAGCTGGACAGGGGGAGAGGATGGCTACACCTTC. Variable domain in full (rest from reference TRBV5-1 and TRBJ1-2): KAGVTQTPRYLIKTRGQQVTLSCSPISGHRSVSWYQQTPGQGLQFLFEYFSETQRNKGNFPGRFSGRQFSNSRSEMNVSTLELGDSALYLCASSWTGGEDGYTFGSGTRLTVV.

This clone was picked up a small number of times. The V gene is TRBV6-5, the J gene TRBJ2-1, with 11 nucleotides matching TRBD2. The V and J ends lost 0 bases and 9 bases, in that order; junction bases with no gene match: 1. Germline CDR1 reads MNHEY; CDR2 reads SVGAGI. The CDR3 runs 14 residues. In DNA form, the CDR3 reads TGTGCCAGCAGTTACTCCACTAGCGGGAGTGAGCAGTTCTTC. Residues: CASSYSTSGSEQFF.

The rearrangement joins TRBV2 to TRBJ1-2; 7 bases are shared with TRBD1. The V and J ends lost 6 bases and 5 bases, in that order; junction bases with no gene match: 9. The CDR3 length is 14 residues. Looked up from germline, CDR1 is SNHLY and CDR2 is FYNNEI. CDR3 sequence: CASRTRQGNYGYTF. The CDR3 nucleotides are TGTGCCAGCAGAACCCGACAGGGTAATTATGGCTACACCTTC.

This clone was found once. The chain couples TRBV3-1 (or the pseudogene TRBV3-2) to TRBJ2-7; a possible D gene is TRBD1 (5 bases). Trimming took 0 bases from V and 1 from J, leaving 10 bases between them. The length of the CDR3 is 15 residues. From germline, CDR1 is LGHDT and CDR2 YNNKEL (reference sequence). The CDR3 coding sequence is TGTGCCAGCAGCCAAGACCGACAGCCGTCCTACGAGCAGTACTTC. It codes for CASSQDRQPSYEQYF.

This chain links TRBV5-6 with TRBJ1-2; possible D gene TRBD1, 6 bases. V was clipped by 0 bases and J by 0 bases, with 9 bases between them. The germline V gene encodes CDR1 SGHDT and CDR2 YYEEEE. This CDR3 contains 15 residues. CDR3 DNA: TGTGCCAGCAGCTTGGTGGGACAAGCTAACTATGGCTACACCTTC. It yields the protein CASSLVGQANYGYTF.

The rearrangement joins TRBV7-2 to TRBJ2-1, with 9 bases that match TRBD1. This CDR3 is built from 15 residues. The V gene's germline CDR1 is SGHTA and CDR2 FQGNSA. V was clipped by 6 bases and J by 6 bases; unmatched bases: 9. The CDR3 nucleotides read TGTGCCAGCAGTTCCCAGACAGGGGGGCTCAATGAGCAGTTCTTC. This sequence encodes CASSSQTGGLNEQFF.

This clone turned up a few times. The chain carries TRBV5-6 and TRBJ2-1; D unresolved. V dropped 2 bases and J dropped 9 bases, with 9 bases sitting between them. The CDR3 is 12 amino acids. CDR1 SGHDT and CDR2 YYEEEE come from the germline V gene. The CDR3 here is CASSLNPSEQFF. CDR3 nucleotides: TGTGCCAGCAGCTTAAACCCTAGTGAGCAGTTCTTC.

The J gene is TRBJ1-2, the V gene TRBV24-1, with 9 bases fitting TRBD1. The V gene end was trimmed by 3 bases and the J gene end by 2 bases; junction bases not matched to a gene: 3. Germline loops: CDR1 KGHDR, CDR2 SFDVKD. The CDR3 loop spans 15 amino acids. For the CDR3, the DNA is TGTGCCACCAGTGATCCTGGGACAGGGAACTATGGCTACACCTTC. This translates into CATSDPGTGNYGYTF.

This clone showed up just a few times. This chain connects TRBV6-5 to TRBJ2-7, with 7 bases aligning to TRBD1. CDR3 size: 13 residues. V lost 5 bases to trimming and J lost 3 bases; unmatched junction nucleotides: 4. CDR1 MNHEY and CDR2 SVGAGI come from the germline V gene. CDR3 amino acids: CASSLRQGYEQYF. The DNA of the CDR3 is TGTGCCAGCAGTCTCCGACAGGGCTACGAGCAGTACTTC.

V gene TRBV29-1 combines with J gene TRBJ2-2; no reliable D call. This CDR3 has 11 residues. V shed 6 bases and J shed 10 bases, with 12 bases lying between them. Germline V gene sequence: CDR1 SQVTM, CDR2 ANQGSEA. The CDR3 here is CSVLLPPELFF. The CDR3 region has the DNA TGCAGCGTCCTATTGCCTCCGGAGCTGTTTTTT.

This clone turned up a few times. The rearrangement joins TRBV6-6 to TRBJ2-7, with TRBD1 matching over 7 bases. The V segment lost 7 bases and the J segment 2 bases; nucleotides outside the gene matches: 11. CDR1 is MNHNY and CDR2 is SVGAGI in the germline V gene (reference sequence). CDR3 size: 15 residues. CDR3 residues: CASTETGTATYEQYF. DNA of the CDR3: TGTGCCAGCACCGAGACCGGGACAGCGACCTACGAGCAGTACTTC.

This rearrangement joins TRBV5-1 to TRBJ1-1; TRBD1 agrees at 8 bases. This CDR3 spans 15 amino acids. The trim removed 3 bases at V and 5 bases at J, leaving 9 bases unmatched. Germline CDR1 reads SGHRS; CDR2 reads YFSETQ. The CDR3 nucleotides are TGCGCCAGCAGCTCGTTAAGACAGGGGAGGACTGAAGCTTTCTTT. Its protein product is CASSSLRQGRTEAFF.

The V and J genes are TRBV19 and TRBJ1-1; D possibly corresponds to TRBD1 (6 bases). This CDR3 is 16 amino acids long. CDR1 LNHDA and CDR2 SQIVND come from the germline V gene (reference sequence). Trimming cost V 3 bases and J 0 bases, with 14 bases left between them. In DNA form, the CDR3 reads TGTGCCAGTAGTATGGGGGCAGGGGCGGTGAACACTGAAGCTTTCTTT. Translating gives CASSMGAGAVNTEAFF.

J is TRBJ2-7 and V is TRBV6-5; possible D gene TRBD2, 6 bases. With 1 base removed from V and 0 bases from J, the gap between germline ends came to 13 bases. Germline lookup yields CDR1 MNHEY and CDR2 SVGAGI. CDR3 length: 16 amino acids. The CDR3 protein is CASSYWGGTSSYEQYF. CDR3 DNA: TGTGCCAGCAGTTACTGGGGCGGGACGAGCTCCTACGAGCAGTACTTC.

The chain links TRBV25-1 to TRBJ1-1, with D maybe TRBD1 (6 bases). The CDR3 sequence is 16 residues long. V lost 5 bases to trimming and J lost 3 bases, with 19 bases between them. The V gene's germline CDR1 is MGHDK and CDR2 SYGVNS. As DNA, the CDR3 is TGTGCCAGCAGTATCGAAGGAGGACAGAGGGACACTGAAGCTTTCTTT. This sequence encodes CASSIEGGQRDTEAFF.

The chain couples TRBV7-9 to TRBJ2-3; TRBD2 is a possible D gene (6 bases). This CDR3 is 16 amino acids long. Germline lookup yields CDR1 SEHNR and CDR2 FQNEAQ (reference sequence). V was pared by 5 bases and J by 6 bases, with 21 bases between. CDR3 sequence reads: CASSLNLQLALDTQYF. The CDR3 DNA reads TGTGCCAGCAGCCTTAACCTTCAACTAGCCCTGGATACGCAGTATTTT.

This clone showed up just a few times. The V gene is TRBV2, the J gene TRBJ2-2; a possible D gene is TRBD1 (6 bases). The length of the CDR3 is 14 residues. Between the trimmed V and J ends, which lost 4 bases and 2 bases, there was a span of 8 bases. The germline V gene encodes CDR1 SNHLY and CDR2 FYNNEI. CDR3 amino acids: CASSGQENTGELFF. In DNA, the CDR3 is TGTGCCAGCAGTGGACAGGAAAACACCGGGGAGCTGTTTTTT.

The rearrangement uses TRBV18 and TRBJ2-5, with a tentative D call TRBD2 (5 bases). Trimming removed 1 base at V and 5 bases at J, with 8 bases between. Germline V gives CDR1 KGHSH, CDR2 LQKENI. The CDR3 has 13 residues. The CDR3 bases are TGTGCCAGCTCACCACGGGAGCGGGAGACCCAGTACTTC. Amino acid sequence: CASSPRERETQYF.

This chain joins TRBV5-5 and TRBJ1-4; D is undetermined. The V gene lost 0 bases and the J gene lost 0 bases, with 12 bases spanning the gap. Germline V CDR1 and CDR2: SGHKS, YYEKEE (reference sequence). This CDR3 is built from 17 residues. The CDR3 DNA follows: TGTGCCAGCAGCTTGGCAGGAATCCTGGCAACTAATGAAAAACTGTTTTTT. Amino acid sequence: CASSLAGILATNEKLFF.

The V call is TRBV28, the J call TRBJ1-5; D is possibly TRBD1 (6 bases). Trimming stripped 6 bases from V and 2 bases from J, with 11 bases between. Germline lookup yields CDR1 MDHEN and CDR2 SYDVKM. The CDR3 length is 14 residues. The CDR3 is CASRLPGGNQPQHF. The CDR3 region has the DNA TGTGCCAGCAGACTTCCAGGGGGCAATCAGCCCCAGCATTTT.

The chain uses TRBV3-1 (or the pseudogene TRBV3-2) and TRBJ2-1; 8 bases line up with TRBD2. CDR3 length: 16 residues. V gave up 1 base and J gave up 10 bases; unmatched junction bases: 12. CDR1 is LGHDT, CDR2 YNNKEL, per germline (reference sequence). The CDR3 bases are TGTGCCAGCAGCCAAGGTACGGGACTAGGGGCAAGGGAGCAGTTCTTC. It codes for CASSQGTGLGAREQFF.

Only a few counts were recorded for this clone. The genes are TRBV3-1 (or the pseudogene TRBV3-2) and TRBJ1-1; D perhaps matches TRBD1 (5 bases). The CDR3 has 14 residues. CDR1 LGHDT and CDR2 YNNKEL come from the germline V gene (reference sequence). The V gene lost 4 bases and the J gene lost 2 bases, with 11 bases spanning the gap. CDR3 in amino acids: CASSRDLSNTEAFF. In DNA, the CDR3 is TGTGCCAGCAGCCGGGACTTATCAAACACTGAAGCTTTCTTT.

The chain recombines TRBV13 with TRBJ2-7; maybe TRBD1 (6 bases). The CDR3 loop spans 14 amino acids. V was clipped by 1 base and J by 0 bases, with 7 bases between them. Germline CDR1 and CDR2: PRHDT and FYEKMQ (reference sequence). CDR3 bases: TGTGCCAGCAGCTTAGACAGGGTCTCCTACGAGCAGTACTTC. Its protein is CASSLDRVSYEQYF.

V and J are TRBV7-3 and TRBJ2-3; tentatively, D is TRBD2 (6 bases). The CDR3 covers 16 residues. The germline V and J ends were trimmed by 1 base and 0 bases, with 11 bases remaining between them. Germline V lookup: CDR1 SGHTA, CDR2 FQGTGA. Written as DNA, the CDR3 is TGTGCCAGCAGCTTAAACCCGGGACTCAGCACAGATACGCAGTATTTT. Its protein is CASSLNPGLSTDTQYF.

V and J are TRBV10-1 and TRBJ2-5; D is possibly TRBD2 (6 bases). The CDR3 is 14 residues long. CDR1 WNHNN and CDR2 SYGVQD come from the germline V gene (reference sequence). Trimming removed 0 bases from V and 5 bases from J, with 10 bases in between. For the CDR3, the DNA is TGCGCCAGCAGTGAGTCGGGGGGAATGGAGACCCAGTACTTC. It codes for CASSESGGMETQYF.

The chain employs TRBV7-2 and TRBJ2-7; 9 nucleotides match TRBD1. Germline CDR1 reads SGHTA; CDR2 reads FQGNSA. Unmatched junction bases numbered 13, after V lost 10 bases and J lost 3 bases. The CDR3 sequence is 15 residues long. CDR3 nucleotides: TGTGCCATCGACCCTAGGGGGGACAGGGACTACGAGCAGTACTTC. The encoded protein is CAIDPRGDRDYEQYF.

The CDR3 loop is CASSHSGTSVSYEQYF. CDR3 coding DNA: TGTGCCAGCAGTCATTCCGGGACTAGCGTTAGCTACGAGCAGTACTTC. V and J are TRBV2 and TRBJ2-7, with 10 bases identical to TRBD2. V trimming: 5 bases; J trimming: 3 bases; junction bases outside the gene matches: 10. The germline V gene encodes CDR1 SNHLY and CDR2 FYNNEI. This CDR3 spans 16 amino acids.

V is TRBV5-4 and J is TRBJ2-6; no reliable D call. V was trimmed by 2 bases and J by 0 bases, leaving 21 bases between them. Germline V gives CDR1 SGHNT, CDR2 YYREEE (reference sequence). This CDR3 is built from 20 residues. CDR3 protein: CASSFGLLSYWSSGANVLTF. Written as DNA, the CDR3 is TGTGCCAGCAGCTTTGGGTTACTAAGTTACTGGAGCTCTGGGGCCAACGTCCTGACTTTC. The full variable domain, with the rest looked up from reference TRBV5-4 and TRBJ2-6, is ETGVTQSPTHLIKTRGQQVTLRCSSQSGHNTVSWYQQALGQGPQFIFQYYREEENGRGNFPPRFSGLQFPNYSSELNVNALELDDSALYLCASSFGLLSYWSSGANVLTFGAGSRLTVL.

V usage is TRBV28 and J usage is TRBJ2-7; a possible D gene is TRBD2 (6 bases). V lost 6 bases and J 0 bases, leaving 15 bases between the germline ends. Germline V gene sequence: CDR1 MDHEN, CDR2 SYDVKM. The CDR3 runs to 15 residues. The CDR3 DNA is TGTGCCAGCAGACCAAGCGGGCTCAGCTCCTACGAGCAGTACTTC. Translation: CASRPSGLSSYEQYF. Variable domain in full (rest from reference TRBV28 and TRBJ2-7): DVKVTQSSRYLVKRTGEKVFLECVQDMDHENMFWYRQDPGLGLRLIYFSYDVKMKEKGDIPEGYSVSREKKERFSLILESASTNQTSMYLCASRPSGLSSYEQYFGPGTRLTVT.

This clone showed up just a few times. The DNA of the CDR3 is TGTGCCAGCAGCTTGGGCCAGACCTCTGGAAACACCATATATTTT. Its translation: CASSLGQTSGNTIYF. This chain links TRBV7-9 with TRBJ1-3, with D hard to call. The CDR3 extends over 15 amino acids. Trimming removed 3 bases at V and 0 bases at J, with 9 bases between. Germline-derived CDR1 and CDR2 are SEHNR and FQNEAQ (reference sequence).